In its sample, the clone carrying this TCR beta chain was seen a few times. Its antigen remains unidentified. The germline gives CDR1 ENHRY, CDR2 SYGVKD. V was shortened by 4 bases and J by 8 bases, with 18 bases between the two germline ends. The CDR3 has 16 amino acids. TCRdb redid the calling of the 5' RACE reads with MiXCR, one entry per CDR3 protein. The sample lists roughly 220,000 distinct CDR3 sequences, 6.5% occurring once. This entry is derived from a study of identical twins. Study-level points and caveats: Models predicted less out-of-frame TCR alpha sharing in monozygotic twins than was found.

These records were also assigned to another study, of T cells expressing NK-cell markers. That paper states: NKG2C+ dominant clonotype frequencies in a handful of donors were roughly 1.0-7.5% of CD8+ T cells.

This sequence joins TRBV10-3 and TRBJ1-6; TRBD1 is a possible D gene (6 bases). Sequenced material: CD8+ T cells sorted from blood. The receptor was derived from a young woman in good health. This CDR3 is CAISGGLRAGDSPLHF. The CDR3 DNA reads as TGTGCCATCAGTGGAGGGTTGAGGGCAGGGGATTCACCCCTCCACTTT.